What follows are 23 T cell receptor beta chains derived from one specimen sequenced in a study of blood T cell repertoires in COVID-19. The repertoire was sequenced with immunoSEQ multiplex PCR; TCRdb's copy has only in-frame clones and lacks some. This table holds around 190,000 clones, roughly 81% found once. The sample taken for sequencing was peripheral blood. The receptors derive from a woman in her thirties or forties with COVID-19, enrolled during active disease.

The sample holds one count of this clone. The chain is built from TRBV10-3 and TRBJ2-1; TRBD2 matches at 12 bases. CDR1 is ENHRY, CDR2 SYGVKD, per germline. V dropped 0 bases and J dropped 4; count of bases not matched to a gene: 1. The CDR3 sequence is 16 residues long. This CDR3 is CAISESGLAGYNEQFF. CDR3 sequence (DNA): TGTGCCATCAGTGAGTCTGGACTAGCGGGGTACAATGAGCAGTTCTTC.

The chain combines TRBV11-3 with TRBJ2-3; 7 nucleotides align to TRBD2. CDR3 length: 15 amino acids. The V and J ends lost 3 bases and 2 bases, in that order; junction bases with no gene match: 5. CDR1 SGHNT and CDR2 YENEEA come from the germline V gene. The CDR3 is CASSLASGPTDTQYF. As DNA, the CDR3 is TGTGCCAGCAGCTTGGCTAGCGGACCCACAGATACGCAGTATTTT.

The chain couples TRBV5-5 to TRBJ2-7, with D maybe TRBD1 (6 bases). The CDR3 totals 14 residues. The V and J ends lost 4 bases and 2 bases respectively, with 13 bases between them. Germline V gene data show CDR1 as SGHKS and CDR2 as YYEKEE (reference sequence). The DNA of the CDR3 is TGTGCCAGCAGCCCGACTGACAGGACCTACGAGCAGTACGTC. Translating it yields CASSPTDRTYEQYV.

The chain links TRBV5-4 to TRBJ1-3; a weak D match, TRBD1 (6 bases). Trimming stripped 4 bases from V and 4 bases from J, with 12 bases between. The CDR3 extends over 14 amino acids. Germline V lookup: CDR1 SGHNT, CDR2 YYREEE (reference sequence). The CDR3 sequence is CASSPQGGGNTIYF. The CDR3 DNA reads as TGTGCCAGCAGCCCACAGGGCGGAGGAAACACCATATATTTT. Full variable domain (remainder filled in from reference TRBV5-4 and TRBJ1-3): ETGVTQSPTHLIKTRGQQVTLRCSSQSGHNTVSWYQQALGQGPQFIFQYYREEENGRGNFPPRFSGLQFPNYSSELNVNALELDDSALYLCASSPQGGGNTIYFGEGSWLTVV.

DNA for the CDR3: TGTGCCAGCAGTCGCCCGGGAGATTCTGATGGCTACACCTTC. Translated, it gives CASSRPGDSDGYTF. The rearrangement links TRBV6-5 to TRBJ1-2; D ambiguous. Trimming left V 5 bases short and J 6 bases short, with 16 bases between. CDR3 length: 14 amino acids. Germline assignment: CDR1 MNHEY and CDR2 SVGAGI.

This CDR3 reads CASSLSGGGSPLHF. CDR3 nucleotides: TGTGCCAGCAGCTTAAGCGGGGGAGGTTCACCCCTCCACTTT. The chain has TRBV7-9 and TRBJ1-6; the D gene is possibly TRBD1 (5 bases). The V end lost 2 bases, the J end lost 9 bases, and 11 bases lay between the germline ends. The germline V gene encodes CDR1 SEHNR and CDR2 FQNEAQ (reference sequence). The CDR3 length is 14 residues.

V usage is TRBV14 and J usage is TRBJ2-1, with no clear D. The CDR3 contains 12 residues. Trimming left V 0 bases short and J 9 bases short, with 6 bases between. CDR1 is SGHDN, CDR2 FVKESK, per germline. CDR3 sequence (DNA): TGTGCCAGCAGCCAAGACGGTACTGAGCAGTTCTTC. Protein: CASSQDGTEQFF.

The chain carries TRBV2 and TRBJ1-6, with TRBD1 matching over 7 bases. After removal of 6 bases from V and 10 bases from J, the junction contained 12 bases not matched to a gene. CDR1 and CDR2 (germline): SNHLY, FYNNEI. The CDR3 loop spans 15 amino acids. In nucleotides, the CDR3 is TGTGCCAGCAGGCCGAGGACAGGCGGTTTATCACCCCTCCACTTT. Protein: CASRPRTGGLSPLHF.

The V gene is TRBV7-9, the J gene TRBJ2-5, with D perhaps matching TRBD2 (6 bases). The CDR3 totals 13 residues. With 4 bases removed from V and 2 bases from J, the gap between germline ends came to 8 bases. In germline, CDR1 is SEHNR, CDR2 FQNEAQ (reference sequence). In DNA form, the CDR3 reads TGTGCCAGCAGCTGGGACTTTCAAGAGACCCAGTACTTC. Translation: CASSWDFQETQYF.

The V call is TRBV6-5, the J call TRBJ2-3; the D gene is possibly TRBD1 (5 bases). Germline assignment: CDR1 MNHEY and CDR2 SVGAGI. V shed 2 bases and J shed 5 bases, with 8 bases lying between them. The CDR3 is 13 residues long. CDR3 sequence reads: CASSYGAKDTQYF. The CDR3 DNA is TGTGCCAGCAGTTACGGGGCGAAAGATACGCAGTATTTT.

This clone has just a few counts. V gene TRBV7-9 combines with J gene TRBJ2-7; 9 nucleotides match TRBD1. V lost 4 bases, J lost 7 bases, and 14 bases stayed unmatched. The CDR3 contains 16 residues. Germline lookup yields CDR1 SEHNR and CDR2 FQNEAQ (reference sequence). The CDR3 DNA follows: TGTGCCAGCAGCTCCACAGGGGGCGGACGGGTCGAGGAGCAGTACGTC. Its translation is CASSSTGGGRVEEQYV.

This clone occurred many times. J is TRBJ2-1 and V is TRBV24-1; D may be TRBD1 (6 bases). Trimming removed 1 base at V and 7 bases at J, with 7 bases between. The germline gives CDR1 KGHDR, CDR2 SFDVKD. CDR3 length equals 13 residues. The CDR3 DNA reads as TGTGCCACCAGTGATTTTAGGGGGAATGAGCAGTTCTTC. This translates into CATSDFRGNEQFF.

V gene TRBV6-1 combines with J gene TRBJ1-5; possible D gene TRBD1, 5 bases. From germline, CDR1 is MNHNS and CDR2 SASEGT. Trimming left V 0 bases short and J 6 bases short, with 12 bases between. The CDR3 is made up of 15 amino acids. For the CDR3, the DNA is TGTGCCAGCAGTGAAGCTTGGGCAGGGCCTCAGCCCCAGCATTTT. Residues: CASSEAWAGPQPQHF.

On this clone itself: It is likely a read error, because the conserved phenylalanine at the end of the CDR3 is missing. No DNA is shown, since the ends of the CDR3 on it are uncertain; the CDR3 is the one TCRdb lists. The chain has TRBV6-4 and TRBJ1-2. Germline assignment: CDR1 MRHNA and CDR2 SNTAGT. The CDR3 is made up of 11 amino acids, end residues included. The CDR3 sequence is CASRPDGASGR.

This clone has just one count. The chain uses TRBV11-1 and TRBJ2-2, with TRBD2 matching 10 bases. J gave up 4 bases and V 3 bases, and 2 bases lay outside the gene matches. Germline assignment: CDR1 SGHAT and CDR2 FQDESV (reference sequence). The CDR3 is made up of 15 amino acids. CDR3 residues: CASSFSGGFTGELFF. CDR3 DNA: TGTGCCAGCAGCTTTAGCGGGGGGTTCACCGGGGAGCTGTTTTTT.

V is TRBV30 and J is TRBJ2-7, with TRBD1 matching over 7 bases. CDR1 is GTSNPN and CDR2 is SVGIG in the germline V gene (reference sequence). J gave up 4 bases and V 3 bases, and 12 bases lay outside the gene matches. The CDR3 extends over 15 amino acids. In DNA, the CDR3 is TGTGCCTGGAGATTGTCGGGACAGATCTTGTACGAGCAGTACTTC. Translating gives CAWRLSGQILYEQYF.

The chain employs TRBV3-1 (or the pseudogene TRBV3-2) and TRBJ2-7, with 10 bases that match TRBD2. This CDR3 region has 14 residues. Germline V CDR1 and CDR2: LGHDT, YNNKEL (reference sequence). V trimming: 5 bases; J trimming: 6 bases; junction bases outside the gene matches: 7. Here the CDR3 DNA reads TGTGCCAGCAGCTATCTAGCGGGAGCATTCGAGCAGTACTTC. This gives the protein CASSYLAGAFEQYF.

The chain uses TRBV10-2 and TRBJ2-3, with a tentative D call TRBD2 (5 bases). Germline CDR1 WSHSY, CDR2 SAAADI. Trimming stripped 8 bases from V and 4 bases from J, with 16 bases between. There are 14 residues in the CDR3. In DNA, the CDR3 is TGCGCCAGCTCCCCGTCTCAAGCGGCAGATACGCAGTATTTT. Amino acid sequence: CASSPSQAADTQYF.

This chain joins TRBV19 and TRBJ2-2; D unresolved. The CDR3 is 14 residues long. Germline CDR1 LNHDA, CDR2 SQIVND (reference sequence). V lost 5 bases, J lost 6 bases, and 13 bases lay in between. This CDR3 is CASSLKISAGELFF. CDR3 nucleotide sequence: TGTGCCAGTAGTCTTAAGATCAGCGCCGGGGAGCTGTTTTTT. Filled out from reference TRBV19 and TRBJ2-2, the complete variable domain reads DGGITQSPKYLFRKEGQNVTLSCEQNLNHDAMYWYRQDPGQGLRLIYYSQIVNDFQKGDIAEGYSVSREKKESFPLTVTSAQKNPTAFYLCASSLKISAGELFFGEGSRLTVL.

This sequence joins TRBV25-1 and TRBJ1-2; D may be TRBD1 (5 bases). V was pared by 6 bases and J by 5 bases, with 13 bases between. The germline gives CDR1 MGHDK, CDR2 SYGVNS. This CDR3 region has 13 residues. The CDR3, as DNA: TGTGCCAGCAGCCCCCAGGGCGAGTATGGCTACACCTTC. Amino acids: CASSPQGEYGYTF.

The chain's CDR3 is CASSLVRETQYF. The CDR3 region has the DNA TGTGCCAGCAGCTTGGTCCGGGAGACCCAGTACTTC. The genes are TRBV7-9 and TRBJ2-5; no clear D. The V end lost 3 bases, the J end lost 5 bases, and 7 bases lay between the germline ends. Germline CDR1 is SEHNR and CDR2 is FQNEAQ (reference sequence). The CDR3 contains 12 residues.

This chain joins TRBV14 and TRBJ2-4; a weak D match, TRBD2 (6 bases). In germline, CDR1 is SGHDN, CDR2 FVKESK. Trimming pared 1 base from V and 8 bases from J, leaving 6 bases between. The CDR3 extends over 12 amino acids. The CDR3 sequence is CASSQGGDIQYF. CDR3 in DNA: TGTGCCAGCAGCCAAGGGGGGGACATTCAGTACTTC.

The V call is TRBV6-1, the J call TRBJ1-2, with D perhaps matching TRBD1 (5 bases). The CDR3 contains 17 residues. Germline loops: CDR1 MNHNS, CDR2 SASEGT. Trimming took 0 bases from V and 7 from J, leaving 21 bases between them. The CDR3 sequence is CASSEALQGAGLSGYTF. In DNA, the CDR3 is TGTGCCAGCAGTGAAGCGCTTCAGGGTGCGGGACTTTCTGGCTACACCTTC.